Presented here are 32 T cell receptor beta chains from one specimen sequenced in a study of T cell changes during pregnancy in multiple sclerosis (dated by TCRdb to between 2018 and 2021). Libraries came from the immunoSEQ multiplex PCR assay. TCRdb mirrors the immuneACCESS table, restricted to in-frame sequences. Some clones are absent from its copies; in checked studies, under half trace to an unresolved V gene, and the reason for the others is unknown. The sample table lists some 37,000 clones, about 90% of them with a count of one. The ten top clones hold approximately 0.81% of the sample. Source: CD4+ T cells from peripheral blood mononuclear cells, taken before pregnancy. The receptors stem from a female donor with multiple sclerosis, enrolled in a pregnancy study.

The chain couples TRBV4-2 to TRBJ2-5; D not resolved. Trimming removed 2 bases at V and 5 bases at J, with 12 bases between. This CDR3 is 14 amino acids long. Germline assignment: CDR1 LGHNA and CDR2 YNFKEQ. CDR3 DNA: TGTGCCAGCAGCCAAAACCTCTTTCAGGAGACCCAGTACTTC. Its protein is CASSQNLFQETQYF.

This chain connects TRBV28 to TRBJ2-1; a possible D gene is TRBD1 (5 bases). Germline-derived CDR1 and CDR2 are MDHEN and SYDVKM. The length of the CDR3 is 14 residues. V gave up 9 bases and J gave up 1 base, with 13 bases separating them. As DNA, the CDR3 is TGTGCCAGTCGAGCCGACAGTTCCTACAATGAGCAGTTCTTC. Its translation is CASRADSSYNEQFF.

This chain joins TRBV28 and TRBJ2-7, with 9 bases identical to TRBD1. CDR1 and CDR2 from the germline V gene are MDHEN and SYDVKM. J was trimmed by 2 bases and V by 6 bases; bases with no gene match: 11. This CDR3 region has 16 residues. Here the CDR3 reads CASRSVHRDRAYEQYF. DNA of the CDR3: TGTGCCAGCAGAAGCGTACACCGGGACAGGGCCTACGAGCAGTACTTC.

This clone was found once. This sequence joins TRBV28 and TRBJ2-3, with 7 bases matching TRBD1. The CDR3 is 14 amino acids. Germline values: CDR1 MDHEN, CDR2 SYDVKM. With 5 bases clipped from V and 2 bases from J, the junction kept 4 bases outside the gene matches. The CDR3 nucleotides are TGTGCCAGCAGTGTGACAGGGTTCACAGATACGCAGTATTTT. Its protein product is CASSVTGFTDTQYF.

The chain links TRBV28 to TRBJ2-5; the match to TRBD2 covers 7 bases. Germline CDR1 and CDR2: MDHEN and SYDVKM. There are 12 residues in the CDR3. The V segment lost 6 bases and the J segment 13 bases; nucleotides outside the gene matches: 11. CDR3 loop: CASSHTSAGSYF. The CDR3 nucleotides are TGTGCCAGCAGCCACACCTCAGCGGGGTCGTACTTC. The full variable domain, in which reference TRBV28 and TRBJ2-5 provide the parts outside the CDR3, is DVKVTQSSRYLVKRTGEKVFLECVQDMDHENMFWYRQDPGLGLRLIYFSYDVKMKEKGDIPEGYSVSREKKERFSLILESASTNQTSMYLCASSHTSAGSYFGPGTRLLVL.

The chain combines TRBV9 with TRBJ2-1; a weak D match, TRBD1 (5 bases). Germline CDR1 and CDR2: SGDLS and YYNGEE. The V end was cut by 0 bases, the J end by 8 bases, with 12 bases between. This CDR3 has 14 amino acids. Here the CDR3 DNA reads TGTGCCAGCAGCGTAGCGGTATGGGGCCATGAGCAGTTCTTC. Amino acid sequence: CASSVAVWGHEQFF.

The chain couples TRBV5-4 to TRBJ2-1; 8 nucleotides align to TRBD2. CDR3 size: 19 residues. Germline V gene sequence: CDR1 SGHNT, CDR2 YYREEE (reference sequence). After removal of 5 bases from V and 0 bases from J, the junction contained 16 bases not matched to a gene. Written as DNA, the CDR3 is TGTGCCAGCAGACCGACCGGGACTAGAACTTTGAGCTCCTACAATGAGCAGTTCTTC. Translating it yields CASRPTGTRTLSSYNEQFF.

This clone came up once. The chain couples TRBV18 to TRBJ2-1; 10 bases match TRBD1. Germline V gene data show CDR1 as KGHSH and CDR2 as LQKENI. Trimming cost V 7 bases and J 4 bases; bases outside gene matches: 7. The CDR3 is 15 residues long. CDR3 residues: CASWPGQGIYNEQFF. Here the CDR3 DNA reads TGTGCCAGCTGGCCGGGACAGGGGATTTACAATGAGCAGTTCTTC.

The table lists this clone with a count of one. The chain is built from TRBV5-6 and TRBJ2-6, with 10 bases matching TRBD1. V dropped 0 bases and J dropped 0; count of bases not matched to a gene: 3. This CDR3 has 18 amino acids. Germline V lookup: CDR1 SGHDT, CDR2 YYEEEE. The CDR3 is CASSLETGGASGANVLTF. In DNA, the CDR3 is TGTGCCAGCAGCTTGGAGACAGGGGGCGCCTCTGGGGCCAACGTCCTGACTTTC. Looking up the rest from reference TRBV5-6 and TRBJ2-6 gives the full variable domain: DAGVTQSPTHLIKTRGQQVTLRCSPKSGHDTVSWYQQALGQGPQFIFQYYEEEERQRGNFPDRFSGHQFPNYSSELNVNALLLGDSALYLCASSLETGGASGANVLTFGAGSRLTVL.

Here the CDR3 DNA reads TGTGCCAGCGGACGACAGGCCGAGAGGTACAAAGCTTTCTTT. It encodes CASGRQAERYKAFF. The rearrangement uses TRBV6-4 and TRBJ1-1, with a weak D call TRBD1 (6 bases). This CDR3 has 14 residues. The germline CDR1 and CDR2 sequences are MRHNA and SNTAGT. Between the trimmed V and J ends, which lost 8 bases and 9 bases, there was a span of 22 bases.

This sequence joins TRBV6-5 and TRBJ2-7; weak D call: TRBD2 (6 bases). Trimming took off 5 bases at V and 5 bases at J, with 19 bases between the two ends. Germline CDR1 reads MNHEY; CDR2 reads SVGAGI. The CDR3 loop spans 15 amino acids. The chain's CDR3 is CASSTPTGTYNEQYF. The CDR3 nucleotides are TGTGCCAGCAGTACACCCACCGGGACTTACAACGAGCAGTACTTC.

This clone was found once. The chain has TRBV6-5 and TRBJ2-3; possibly TRBD2 for D (6 bases). Trimming shortened V by 0 bases and J by 0 bases, and 7 bases separated the two germline ends. The CDR3 sequence is 15 residues long. Germline V gene sequence: CDR1 MNHEY, CDR2 SVGAGI. As DNA, the CDR3 is TGTGCCAGCAGTTACTCTGCGGGAAGCACAGATACGCAGTATTTT. This codes for CASSYSAGSTDTQYF.

This chain uses TRBV25-1 with TRBJ1-2; tentative D call: TRBD1 (5 bases). This CDR3 has 14 amino acids. The V end was cut by 1 base, the J end by 2 bases, with 8 bases between. Germline V gene sequence: CDR1 MGHDK, CDR2 SYGVNS. The CDR3 bases are TGTGCCAGCAGTGAATCGGGGGTCAACTATGGCTACACCTTC. Translating gives CASSESGVNYGYTF.

As DNA, the CDR3 is TGTGCCAGCAGCGCCGCGACTAGCGGCACAGATACGCAGTATTTT. Amino acid sequence: CASSAATSGTDTQYF. V and J are TRBV9 and TRBJ2-3, with 8 bases fitting TRBD2. Germline CDR1 reads SGDLS; CDR2 reads YYNGEE. The CDR3 length is 15 residues. The J segment lost 1 base and the V segment lost 3 bases, leaving 4 bases of the junction unmatched.

This chain connects TRBV11-2 to TRBJ2-2; perhaps TRBD2 as D (6 bases). Germline V lookup: CDR1 SGHAT, CDR2 FQNNGV. V was trimmed by 2 bases and J by 4 bases, leaving 11 bases between them. The CDR3 totals 15 residues. CDR3 nucleotide sequence: TGTGCCAGCAGCTTATCTGGGGGAGGCACCGGGGAGCTGTTTTTT. Amino acids: CASSLSGGGTGELFF.

This chain connects TRBV27 to TRBJ2-7; the match to TRBD2 covers 8 bases. CDR3 length equals 16 residues. Losses at the gene ends were 6 bases for V and 5 bases for J; bases not matched to a gene: 15. Germline CDR1 reads MNHEY; CDR2 reads SMNVEV (reference sequence). The CDR3 sequence: CASRLGEREKIDEQYF. In DNA form, the CDR3 reads TGTGCCAGCAGACTCGGGGAGCGGGAGAAAATCGACGAGCAGTACTTC.

CDR3 loop: CASSKDYSYEQYF. In nucleotides, the CDR3 is TGTGCCAGTAGTAAAGACTACTCCTACGAGCAGTACTTC. The gene calls are TRBV19 and TRBJ2-7, with a tentative D call TRBD2 (5 bases). CDR3 length: 13 residues. V was clipped by 4 bases and J by 0 bases, with 7 bases between them. The germline CDR1 and CDR2 sequences are LNHDA and SQIVND (reference sequence). The whole variable domain, remainder taken from reference TRBV19 and TRBJ2-7, is DGGITQSPKYLFRKEGQNVTLSCEQNLNHDAMYWYRQDPGQGLRLIYYSQIVNDFQKGDIAEGYSVSREKKESFPLTVTSAQKNPTAFYLCASSKDYSYEQYFGPGTRLTVT.

This chain uses TRBV10-3 with TRBJ2-3, with D perhaps TRBD1 (5 bases). Germline CDR1 reads ENHRY; CDR2 reads SYGVKD. The CDR3 extends over 14 amino acids. V was clipped by 7 bases and J by 0 bases, with 11 bases between them. In DNA, the CDR3 is TGTGCCATCAAGGGGTCCTTTAGCACAGATACGCAGTATTTT. Residues: CAIKGSFSTDTQYF.

The rearrangement uses TRBV6-1 and TRBJ1-2; 7 bases map to TRBD1. The CDR3 has 19 residues. The J segment lost 0 bases and the V segment lost 4 bases, leaving 17 bases of the junction unmatched. Germline assignment: CDR1 MNHNS and CDR2 SASEGT. CDR3 amino acids: CASSGSKGTAFWANYGYTF. The CDR3, as DNA: TGTGCCAGCAGTGGATCGAAGGGGACAGCCTTTTGGGCTAACTATGGCTACACCTTC.

J is TRBJ1-5 and V is TRBV6-1; D is uncertain. V was cut by 4 bases and J by 2 bases, with 12 bases left in between. This CDR3 is built from 15 residues. Germline CDR1 is MNHNS and CDR2 is SASEGT. CDR3 amino acids: CASSGRGFGNQPQHF. The CDR3 nucleotides are TGTGCCAGCAGTGGGCGGGGATTTGGCAATCAGCCCCAGCATTTT.

V and J are TRBV7-9 and TRBJ2-7, with TRBD1 matching 8 bases. Germline V gene data show CDR1 as SEHNR and CDR2 as FQNEAQ (reference sequence). The CDR3 consists of 14 residues. After removal of 5 bases from V and 2 bases from J, the junction contained 5 bases not matched to a gene. The CDR3 protein is CASSDRDRTYEQYF. CDR3 bases: TGTGCCAGCAGCGACAGGGACAGGACCTACGAGCAGTACTTC.

The CDR3 sequence: CASSSRWTGQSYEQYF. The CDR3, as DNA: TGTGCCAGCAGTTCGCGGTGGACAGGGCAGTCCTACGAGCAGTACTTC. The V and J genes are TRBV28 and TRBJ2-5; 8 bases map to TRBD1. The J call may not be correct, given that the DNA end is closer to TRBJ2-7. The CDR3 covers 16 residues. The germline gives CDR1 MDHEN, CDR2 SYDVKM.

This chain uses TRBV30 with TRBJ2-5; weak D call: TRBD1 (6 bases). Trimming stripped 1 base from V and 1 base from J, with 10 bases between. Per germline, CDR1 GTSNPN and CDR2 SVGIG (reference sequence). The CDR3 has 14 amino acids. CDR3 residues: CAWSETGLQETQYF. In DNA, the CDR3 is TGTGCCTGGAGTGAAACAGGGCTCCAAGAGACCCAGTACTTC.

This chain connects TRBV9 to TRBJ1-5; TRBD1 matches at 7 bases. The CDR3 extends over 16 amino acids. V was clipped by 5 bases and J by 4 bases; unmatched bases: 12. The germline V gene encodes CDR1 SGDLS and CDR2 YYNGEE. CDR3 sequence (DNA): TGTGCCAGCAGTCTTGACAGGGCCCGGCCGAATCAGCCCCAGCATTTT. Translation gives CASSLDRARPNQPQHF. The full variable domain, completed using reference TRBV9 and TRBJ1-5, is DSGVTQTPKHLITATGQRVTLRCSPRSGDLSVYWYQQSLDQGLQFLIQYYNGEERAKGNILERFSAQQFPDLHSELNLSSLELGDSALYFCASSLDRARPNQPQHFGDGTRLSIL.

The rearrangement uses TRBV2 and TRBJ1-5; TRBD1 matches at 8 bases. The germline gives CDR1 SNHLY, CDR2 FYNNEI. The CDR3 totals 13 residues. The trim removed 8 bases at V and 6 bases at J, leaving 6 bases unmatched. CDR3 coding DNA: TGTGCCAGCGGGAGACAGGGGAGTCAGCCCCAGCATTTT. Translation: CASGRQGSQPQHF.

The chain joins TRBV29-1 to TRBJ1-4; 9 nucleotides agree with TRBD1. This CDR3 has 14 residues. Trimming at V came to 5 bases and at J to 5 bases, leaving 6 bases not matched to a gene. The germline V gene has CDR1 SQVTM and CDR2 ANQGSEA. The CDR3 nucleotides are TGCAGCGTTACAACGGGGACAGGGAATGAAAAACTGTTTTTT. Amino acid sequence: CSVTTGTGNEKLFF.

V is TRBV19 and J is TRBJ1-4, with D tentatively TRBD1 (5 bases). The CDR3 contains 15 residues. Deletions cut 1 base from V and 5 bases from J, with 11 bases between. Germline values: CDR1 LNHDA, CDR2 SQIVND (reference sequence). The DNA for the CDR3 is TGTGCCAGTAGTATAGTTTCAGGGCCCAATGAAAAACTGTTTTTT. This encodes CASSIVSGPNEKLFF.

The V call is TRBV5-1, the J call TRBJ2-3; 9 bases are shared with TRBD1. CDR3 length equals 15 residues. The V gene's germline CDR1 is SGHRS and CDR2 YFSETQ. V lost 0 bases to trimming and J lost 4 bases; unmatched junction nucleotides: 3. This chain's CDR3 is CASSLAGDRADTQYF. In nucleotides, the CDR3 is TGCGCCAGCAGCTTGGCGGGGGACAGGGCAGATACGCAGTATTTT.

The chain couples TRBV11-2 to TRBJ2-1; 7 bases match TRBD2. Germline V gives CDR1 SGHAT, CDR2 FQNNGV. Unmatched junction bases numbered 18, after V lost 5 bases and J lost 8 bases. The CDR3 contains 17 residues. The CDR3 DNA sequence: TGTGCCAGCAGCGCACGCCTTTGGACGGGAGGTACCTATGAGCAGTTCTTC. As protein: CASSARLWTGGTYEQFF.

The V and J genes are TRBV7-8 and TRBJ2-7; perhaps TRBD1 as D (5 bases). Germline CDR1 and CDR2: SGHVS and FQNEAQ. The CDR3 is 13 amino acids. V was cut by 0 bases and J by 6 bases, with 9 bases left in between. CDR3 protein: CASSLALGPEQYF. The DNA of the CDR3 is TGTGCCAGCAGCTTAGCGTTGGGGCCCGAGCAGTACTTC.

The chain couples TRBV10-3 to TRBJ2-1; 9 nucleotides align to TRBD2. The germline CDR1 and CDR2 sequences are ENHRY and SYGVKD. The J segment lost 3 bases and the V segment lost 10 bases, leaving 4 bases of the junction unmatched. CDR3 size: 13 residues. The DNA of the CDR3 is TGTGCCACTAGCGGGACCTTCTACAATGAGCAGTTCTTC. Translation gives CATSGTFYNEQFF.

The genes are TRBV11-2 and TRBJ2-3; a weak D match, TRBD2 (6 bases). From germline, CDR1 is SGHAT and CDR2 FQNNGV. Between the trimmed V and J ends, which lost 4 bases and 2 bases, there was a span of 10 bases. The CDR3 runs 14 residues. The CDR3 DNA reads as TGTGCCAGCAGCTCGGGCGGGGTCACAGATACGCAGTATTTT. It is translated as CASSSGGVTDTQYF.